The clone carrying this T cell receptor beta chain has only one observation. This specimen comes from a study of blood T cell repertoires in COVID-19. The wider study: PBMCs, B-cell-depleted T cells, or T cells were the source of the cDNA or gDNA that made up the material.

This CDR3 region has 13 residues. CDR1 and CDR2 (germline): SEHNR, FQNEAQ (reference sequence). After removal of 5 bases from V and 4 bases from J, the junction contained 5 bases not matched to a gene. Sequencing used immunoSEQ multiplex PCR; TCRdb keeps in-frame clones, though not all of them. Found here are about 200,000 clones, 70% to 90% of them singletons; the top ten hold 6.5% to 9%. What was sequenced was PBMCs or T cells enriched from blood (not recorded which). The source of this sequence is a woman aged 18-35 years who had recovered from COVID-19. The chain combines TRBV7-9 with TRBJ2-7, with 7 bases fitting TRBD1. The CDR3, as DNA: TGTGCCAGCAGCCCCGACAGGGTTTACGAGCAGTACTTC. Translated, it gives CASSPDRVYEQYF.